This T cell receptor (beta chain) comes out of a study of blood T cell repertoires in COVID-19. Study-wide background: Whether acute or convalescent, the COVID-19 samples came from the United States, Italy and Spain. T cells, B-cell-depleted T cells, or PBMCs supplied cDNA or gDNA.

A note on this clone: The junction shows a germline mismatch at one end, possibly a read error.

Using immunoSEQ multiplex PCR, the repertoire was profiled, and TCRdb retains in-frame clones only, with some absent. The sample lists around 180,000 clones, 70% to 90% occurring once. Germline CDR1 reads LNHDA; CDR2 reads SQIVND (reference sequence). The CDR3 extends over 16 amino acids. The chain recombines TRBV19 with TRBJ2-7, with 7 bases matching TRBD2. The sample was peripheral blood. This clonotype originated in a woman aged 25-40 years with active or convalescent COVID-19. The CDR3: CASSTLRKGTNYGQYF. The CDR3 DNA is TGTGCCAGTAGTACCCTCCGGAAGGGGACTAACTACGGGCAGTACTTC. Full variable domain (remainder filled in from reference TRBV19 and TRBJ2-7): DGGITQSPKYLFRKEGQNVTLSCEQNLNHDAMYWYRQDPGQGLRLIYYSQIVNDFQKGDIAEGYSVSREKKESFPLTVTSAQKNPTAFYLCASSTLRKGTNYGQYFGPGTRLTVT.